This T cell receptor beta chain was sequenced during a study of control samples from healthy donors and cancer patients. From germline, CDR1 is MNHNS and CDR2 SASEGT. The CDR3 spans 14 residues. The trim removed 2 bases at V and 4 bases at J, leaving 3 bases unmatched. This clone is a singleton in its sample. Profiling relied on immunoSEQ multiplex PCR, and the TCRdb table lists in-frame clones only, not all of them. The table has around 100,000 clones, over 85% seen once. The chain recombines TRBV6-1 with TRBJ1-2, with 8 bases that match TRBD1. The TCR originated in a human donor in good health. The donor label of this sample is uncertain. Sequenced input: blood. The CDR3 coding sequence is TGTGCCAGCAGTGAACAGACAGGGGTCTATGGCTACACCTTC. It yields the protein CASSEQTGVYGYTF.